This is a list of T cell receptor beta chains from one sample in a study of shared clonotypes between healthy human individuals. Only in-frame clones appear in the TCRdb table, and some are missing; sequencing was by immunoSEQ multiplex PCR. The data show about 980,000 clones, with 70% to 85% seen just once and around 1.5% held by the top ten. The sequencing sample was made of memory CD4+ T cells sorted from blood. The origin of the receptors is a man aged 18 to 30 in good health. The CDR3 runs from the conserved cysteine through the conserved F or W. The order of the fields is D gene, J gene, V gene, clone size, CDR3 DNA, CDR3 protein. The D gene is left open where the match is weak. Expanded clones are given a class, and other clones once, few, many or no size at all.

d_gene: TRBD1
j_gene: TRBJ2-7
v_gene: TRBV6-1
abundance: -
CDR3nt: TGTGCCAGCACCGGGACAGGGAAAAGGCAGTACTTC
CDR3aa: CASTGTGKRQYF

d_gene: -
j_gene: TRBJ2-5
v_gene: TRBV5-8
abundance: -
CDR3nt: TGTGCCAGCAGCCCTCTGGGGGTCACGCTAAGACCGTCACAAGAGACCCAGTACTTC
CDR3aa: CASSPLGVTLRPSQETQYF

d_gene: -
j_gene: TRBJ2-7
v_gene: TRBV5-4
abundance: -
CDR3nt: TGTGCCAGCAGCTTGAAGGGACCCTTTTACGAGCAGTACTTC
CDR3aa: CASSLKGPFYEQYF

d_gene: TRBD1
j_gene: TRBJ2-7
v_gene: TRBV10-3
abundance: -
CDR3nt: TGTGCCATCAAAGAACCGGGACAGGTTTACGAGCAGTACTTC
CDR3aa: CAIKEPGQVYEQYF

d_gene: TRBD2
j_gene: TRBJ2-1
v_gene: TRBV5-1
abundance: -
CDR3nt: TGCGCCAGCAGCTCGGGGGCTAGCGGGCTACACAATGAGCAGTTCTTC
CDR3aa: CASSSGASGLHNEQFF

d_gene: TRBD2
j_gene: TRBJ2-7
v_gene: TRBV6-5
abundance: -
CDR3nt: TGTGCCAGCAGGGGGGGACTAGCGGGAGTCTACGAGCAGTACTTC
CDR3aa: CASRGGLAGVYEQYF

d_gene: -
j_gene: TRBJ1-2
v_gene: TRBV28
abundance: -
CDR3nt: TGTGCCAGCACCTCGAGGGGGGGGTCCCCCCCCTATGGCTACACCTTC
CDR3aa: CASTSRGGSPPYGYTF

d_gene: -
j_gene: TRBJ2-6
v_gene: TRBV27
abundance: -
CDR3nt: TGTGCCAGCAGTTTGTACTCTGGGGCCAACGTCCTGACTTTC
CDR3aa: CASSLYSGANVLTF

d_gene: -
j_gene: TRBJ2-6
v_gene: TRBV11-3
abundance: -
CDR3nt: TGTGCCAGCAGCTTAGTCGGTGGATCTGGGGCCAACGTCCTGACTTTC
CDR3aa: CASSLVGGSGANVLTF

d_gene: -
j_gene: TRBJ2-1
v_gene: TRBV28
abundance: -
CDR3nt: TGTGCCAGCAGCCCTGCCGGGGTAGACAATGAGCAGTTCTTC
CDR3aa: CASSPAGVDNEQFF

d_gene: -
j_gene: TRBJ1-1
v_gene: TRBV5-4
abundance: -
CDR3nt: TGTGCCAGCAGCTCAAGAACTGGAAGCTCTGAAGCTTTCTTT
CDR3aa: CASSSRTGSSEAFF

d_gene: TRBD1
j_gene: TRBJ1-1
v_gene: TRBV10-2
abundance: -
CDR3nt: TGCGCCAGCAGTGAGACAGGACAGGGGAAAGGGAACACTGAAGCTTTCTTT
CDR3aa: CASSETGQGKGNTEAFF

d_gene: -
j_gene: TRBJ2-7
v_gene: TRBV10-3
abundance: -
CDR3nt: TGTGCCATCAGTGAGTCTGGGGACGAGCAGTACTTC
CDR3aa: CAISESGDEQYF

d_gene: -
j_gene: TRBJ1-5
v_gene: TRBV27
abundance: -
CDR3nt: TGTGCCAGCAGTTTTAGCGGGTTCAGTCAGCCCCAGCATTTT
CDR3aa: CASSFSGFSQPQHF

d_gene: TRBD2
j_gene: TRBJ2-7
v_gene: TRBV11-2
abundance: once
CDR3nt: TGTGCCAGCAGCTTGGTAGCGGGAGTCTACGAGCAGTACTTC
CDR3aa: CASSLVAGVYEQYF

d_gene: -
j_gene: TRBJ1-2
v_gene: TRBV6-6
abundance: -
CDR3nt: TGTGCCAGCAGTCCACCCACCCCCTATGGCTACACCTTC
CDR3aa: CASSPPTPYGYTF

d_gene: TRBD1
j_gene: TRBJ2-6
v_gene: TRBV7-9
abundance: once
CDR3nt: TGTGCCAGCAGCTTGACTGGGACAGGGGAGACTGGGGCCAACGTCCTGACTTTC
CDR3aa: CASSLTGTGETGANVLTF

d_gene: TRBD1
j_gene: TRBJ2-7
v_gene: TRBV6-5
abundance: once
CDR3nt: TGTGCCAGCAGTTTCTCCGGACAGGTCTCCTACGAGCAGTACTTC
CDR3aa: CASSFSGQVSYEQYF

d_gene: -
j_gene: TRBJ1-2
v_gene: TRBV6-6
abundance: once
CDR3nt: TGTGCCAGCAGTGAGGGCCAAGCCTATGGCTACACCTTC
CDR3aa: CASSEGQAYGYTF

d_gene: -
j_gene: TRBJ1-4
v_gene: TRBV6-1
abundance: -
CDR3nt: TGTGCCAGCAGTGAAGCCCGACTGACTGAAAAACTGTTTTTT
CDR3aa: CASSEARLTEKLFF

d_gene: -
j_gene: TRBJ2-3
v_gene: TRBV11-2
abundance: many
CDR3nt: TGTGCCAGCAGCCCACTTGACAGGAAGGTCACAGATACGCAGTATTTT
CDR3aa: CASSPLDRKVTDTQYF

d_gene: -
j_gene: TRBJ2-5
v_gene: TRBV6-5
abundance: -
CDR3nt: TGTGCCAGCGGGGGGTACCAAGAGACCCAGTACTTC
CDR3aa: CASGGYQETQYF

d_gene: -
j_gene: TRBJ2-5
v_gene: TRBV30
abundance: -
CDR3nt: TGTGCCTGGAGGAAAACAGGGAAATCGGAGACCCAGTACTTC
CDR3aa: CAWRKTGKSETQYF

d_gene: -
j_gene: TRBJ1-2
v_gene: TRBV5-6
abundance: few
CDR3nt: TGTGCCAGCAGCTTGGTTGTAGGAAGCTATGGCTACACCTTC
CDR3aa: CASSLVVGSYGYTF

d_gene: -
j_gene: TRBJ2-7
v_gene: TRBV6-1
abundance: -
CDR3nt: TGTGCCAGCAGGTTCACAGGATCCTACGAGCAGTACTTC
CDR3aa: CASRFTGSYEQYF

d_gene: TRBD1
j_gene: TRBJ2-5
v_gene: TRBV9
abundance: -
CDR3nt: TGTGCCAGCAGCACAGGGGTACGGGAGACCCAGTACTTC
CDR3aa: CASSTGVRETQYF

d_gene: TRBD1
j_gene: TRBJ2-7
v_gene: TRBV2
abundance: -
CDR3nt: TGTGCCAGCGTCCGGGACAGGGGGCAGGAGCAGTACTTC
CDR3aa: CASVRDRGQEQYF

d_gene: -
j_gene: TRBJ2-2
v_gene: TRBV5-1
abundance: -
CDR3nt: TGCGCCAGCAGCTTGGCTGGGGATTCGAACACCGGGGAGCTGTTTTTT
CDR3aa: CASSLAGDSNTGELFF

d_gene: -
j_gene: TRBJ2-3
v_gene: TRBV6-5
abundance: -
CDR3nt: TGTGCCAGCGGCAATGTGGGGGCGGATACGCAGTATTTT
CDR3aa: CASGNVGADTQYF

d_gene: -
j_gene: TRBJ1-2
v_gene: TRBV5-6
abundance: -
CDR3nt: TGTGCCAGCAGCTCGGGCTCCTATGGCTACACCTTC
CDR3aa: CASSSGSYGYTF